This T cell receptor (beta chain) was captured in a study of blood T cell repertoires in COVID-19. The CDR3 spans 16 residues. Germline CDR1 LNHNV, CDR2 YYDKDF (reference sequence). V lost 0 bases to trimming and J lost 0 bases, with 12 bases between them. Authors' analysis steps: Amplification with reference gene primers provided the estimates of nucleated cell counts. Repertoires were generated with immunoSEQ multiplex PCR, while TCRdb's copy carries only in-frame clones and drops some. V and J calls and clone size come straight from that table; D and trimming were deduced from the DNA. The sample has more than 150,000 clones, 80% seen once.

Sequencing was carried out using peripheral blood. The clonotype originates from a man between 60 and 70 years old with acute or convalescent COVID-19. V and J are TRBV15 and TRBJ2-7, with D perhaps TRBD2 (5 bases). The CDR3 DNA reads TGTGCCACCAGCAGAGATGAAACGGGGAGCTCCTACGAGCAGTACTTC. Its translation is CATSRDETGSSYEQYF. The full variable domain, rest sourced from reference TRBV15 and TRBJ2-7, is DAMVIQNPRYQVTQFGKPVTLSCSQTLNHNVMYWYQQKSSQAPKLLFHYYDKDFNNEADTPDNFQSRRPNTSFCFLDIRSPGLGDTAMYLCATSRDETGSSYEQYFGPGTRLTVT.